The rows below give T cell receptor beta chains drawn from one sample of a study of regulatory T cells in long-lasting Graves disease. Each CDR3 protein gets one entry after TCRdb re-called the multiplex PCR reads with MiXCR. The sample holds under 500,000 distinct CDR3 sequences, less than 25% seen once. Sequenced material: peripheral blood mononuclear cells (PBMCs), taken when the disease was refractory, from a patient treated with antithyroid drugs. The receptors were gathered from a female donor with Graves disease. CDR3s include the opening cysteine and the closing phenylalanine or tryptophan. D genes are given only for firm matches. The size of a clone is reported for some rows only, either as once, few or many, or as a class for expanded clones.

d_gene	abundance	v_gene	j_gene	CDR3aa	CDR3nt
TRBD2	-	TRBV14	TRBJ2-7	CASSQRGGLGTYEQYF	TGTGCCAGCAGCCAGCGTGGTGGACTAGGGACCTACGAGCAGTACTTC
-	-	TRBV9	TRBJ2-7	CASSASTLGTLHEQYF	TGTGCCAGCAGCGCCTCGACACTCGGGACACTCCACGAGCAGTACTTC
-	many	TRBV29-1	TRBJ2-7	CSVVGLQSTEQYF	TGCAGCGTTGTAGGCCTGCAGTCTACGGAGCAGTACTTC
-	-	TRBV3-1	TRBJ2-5	CASSPKTEDRLQETQYF	TGTGCCAGCAGCCCGAAGACGGAAGACAGACTTCAAGAGACCCAGTACTTC
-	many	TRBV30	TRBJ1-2	CAWNPTYSTYGYTF	TGTGCCTGGAACCCGACATATTCTACCTATGGCTACACCTTC
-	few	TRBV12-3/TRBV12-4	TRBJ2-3	CASSWGLSTDTQYF	TGTGCCAGCAGTTGGGGGCTTAGTACAGATACGCAGTATTTT
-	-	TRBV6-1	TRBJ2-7	CASTSGSGPYEQYF	TGTGCCAGCACCTCTGGATCTGGTCCCTACGAGCAGTACTTC
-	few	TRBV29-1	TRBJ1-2	CSVDEGAGGYTF	TGCAGCGTTGACGAAGGGGCAGGAGGCTACACCTTC
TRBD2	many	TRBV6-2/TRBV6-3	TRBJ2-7	CASIPAGASYEQYF	TGTGCCAGCATACCAGCGGGAGCCTCCTACGAGCAGTACTTC
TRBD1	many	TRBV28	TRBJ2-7	CASSFGAGGSYEQYF	TGTGCCAGCAGTTTTGGGGCAGGGGGCTCGTACGAGCAGTACTTC